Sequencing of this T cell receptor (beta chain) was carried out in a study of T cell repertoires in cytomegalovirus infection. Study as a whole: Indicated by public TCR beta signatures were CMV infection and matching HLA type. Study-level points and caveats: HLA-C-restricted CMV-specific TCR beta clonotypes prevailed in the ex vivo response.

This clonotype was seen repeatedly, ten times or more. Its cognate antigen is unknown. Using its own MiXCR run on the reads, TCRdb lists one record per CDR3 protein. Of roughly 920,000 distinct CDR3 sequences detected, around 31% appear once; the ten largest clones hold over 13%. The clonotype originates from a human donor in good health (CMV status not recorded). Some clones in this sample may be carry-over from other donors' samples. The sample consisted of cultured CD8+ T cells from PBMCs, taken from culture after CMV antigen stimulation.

CDR3 nucleotide sequence: TGTGCCAGTAGCCTGGGTCTTAACAATGAGCAGTTCTTC. This codes for CASSLGLNNEQFF. The V and J genes are TRBV7-9 and TRBJ2-1, with no clear D. Trimming pared 9 bases from V and 5 bases from J, leaving 14 bases between. Looked up from germline, CDR1 is SEHNR and CDR2 is FQNEAQ (reference sequence). CDR3 length: 13 residues.